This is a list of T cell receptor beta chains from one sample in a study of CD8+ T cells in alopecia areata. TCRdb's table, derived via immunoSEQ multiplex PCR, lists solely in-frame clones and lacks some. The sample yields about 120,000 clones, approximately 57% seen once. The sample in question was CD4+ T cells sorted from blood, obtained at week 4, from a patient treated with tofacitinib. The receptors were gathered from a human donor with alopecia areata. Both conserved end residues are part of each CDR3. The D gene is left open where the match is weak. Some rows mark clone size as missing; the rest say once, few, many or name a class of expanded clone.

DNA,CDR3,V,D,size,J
TGTGCCAGCAGCTTAGAGAGGTACAGAGGGACCCAGTACTTC,CASSLERYRGTQYF,TRBV11-2,NA,few,TRBJ2-5
TGTGCCCAGAGACAAGCCACTGAAGCTTTCTTT,CAQRQATEAFF,TRBV30,NA,NA,TRBJ1-1
TGCGCCAGCAGCCAGACTACAGGGGGCTTTCCCTACGAGCAGTACTTC,CASSQTTGGFPYEQYF,TRBV4-3,TRBD1,once,TRBJ2-7
TGTGCCAGCAGTCACCCCGGGACGCAACCCTACGAGCAGTACTTC,CASSHPGTQPYEQYF,TRBV27,NA,NA,TRBJ2-7
TGCAGTGCTCAGAGGCGACCATATCAGTTCTTC,CSAQRRPYQFF,TRBV20-1,NA,few,TRBJ2-1
TGTGCCAGCAGCTTAGATCAGGGGCTCGGAGGCTACACCTTC,CASSLDQGLGGYTF,TRBV7-8,NA,few,TRBJ1-2
TGTGCCAGCAGCCCGCCCGGACAGCCTTACGAGCAGTACTTC,CASSPPGQPYEQYF,TRBV4-2,NA,NA,TRBJ2-7
TGTGCCAGCAGTCGACTAGCGGCCGCTAAAGAGACCCAGTACTTC,CASSRLAAAKETQYF,TRBV6-5,TRBD2,NA,TRBJ2-5
TGCGCCAGCAGCCAAGAGTGGACTAGCACAGATACGCAGTATTTT,CASSQEWTSTDTQYF,TRBV5-4,NA,NA,TRBJ2-3
TGTGCCAGCAGCACCCGGGACAGAACTAATGAAAAACTGTTTTTT,CASSTRDRTNEKLFF,TRBV9,TRBD1,NA,TRBJ1-4
TGTGCCAGCTCAGTGACAGGGGGCAACACTGAAGCTTTCTTT,CASSVTGGNTEAFF,TRBV18,TRBD1,NA,TRBJ1-1
TGCAGCGCGGACAGGGCTTCGGGGAATGAGCAGTTCTTC,CSADRASGNEQFF,TRBV29-1,TRBD1,NA,TRBJ2-1
TGTGCCAGCAGCTTCCTTAGCTCTAACACTGAAGCTTTCTTT,CASSFLSSNTEAFF,TRBV11-1,NA,once,TRBJ1-1
TGTGCCAGCAACTTGAAAGGGACAGGGTCATACACCTTC,CASNLKGTGSYTF,TRBV5-6,TRBD1,NA,TRBJ1-2
TGCAGCGTTGCCGGCTGGCCCCAAGAGACCCAGTACTTC,CSVAGWPQETQYF,TRBV29-1,NA,few,TRBJ2-5
TGTGCCACCTCCCCGACTAGCGAGTACAATGAGCAGTTCTTC,CATSPTSEYNEQFF,TRBV9,TRBD2,NA,TRBJ2-1
TGCGCCAGCAGCGTGGATCCGGGACATTTCCAAGAGACCCAGTACTTC,CASSVDPGHFQETQYF,TRBV5-1,NA,NA,TRBJ2-5
TGTGCCAGCAGCGTAGCGGCTAGCGGGGGCCAACAGACAGAGACCCAGTACTTC,CASSVAASGGQQTETQYF,TRBV9,TRBD2,NA,TRBJ2-5
TGTGCCAGCAGTGAAGAGGAGGGGGCGATAGGAGAGACCCAGTACTTC,CASSEEEGAIGETQYF,TRBV2,NA,NA,TRBJ2-5
TGTGCCAGCAGCCCATCCGGAACCAGCTACTATGGCTACACCTTC,CASSPSGTSYYGYTF,TRBV7-9,NA,NA,TRBJ1-2
TGTGCCAGCAGTGAAGGCGGAGGGGGTGCCTACGAGCAGTACTTC,CASSEGGGGAYEQYF,TRBV6-1,NA,NA,TRBJ2-7
TGCAGCGTGGATCGGGGCGTGGATGGCTACACCTTC,CSVDRGVDGYTF,TRBV29-1,NA,few,TRBJ1-2